The T cell receptor beta chain under discussion was sequenced for a study of neurological immune-mediated disorders. Overall study findings and caveats: No expanded-clone CDR3 amino acid sequence recurred across subjects, suggesting private TCR-beta repertoires.

The CDR3 spans 14 residues. Germline loops: CDR1 MDHEN, CDR2 SYDVKM. V shed 5 bases, J shed 4 bases, and the junction held 7 bases outside the gene matches. Synthesis of cDNA used 5'RACE (with 10-nucleotide random UMIs). TCRdb called the 5' RACE reads again in MiXCR, with one record for every CDR3 protein. The table lists tens of thousands of distinct CDR3 sequences, about a tenth of them singletons, with 1.8% in the top ten. The study built unsorted libraries from 2 million PBMCs kept at -80 C. At least ten counts were recorded for this clonotype. No antigen is known for it. Sequenced material: PBMCs. This clonotype was sampled from a man aged 40-50 years in good health. The chain carries TRBV28 and TRBJ1-2; 7 nucleotides match TRBD1. CDR3 residues: CASSTGTEPYGYTF. The DNA for the CDR3 is TGTGCCAGCAGTACCGGGACAGAGCCCTATGGCTACACCTTC.